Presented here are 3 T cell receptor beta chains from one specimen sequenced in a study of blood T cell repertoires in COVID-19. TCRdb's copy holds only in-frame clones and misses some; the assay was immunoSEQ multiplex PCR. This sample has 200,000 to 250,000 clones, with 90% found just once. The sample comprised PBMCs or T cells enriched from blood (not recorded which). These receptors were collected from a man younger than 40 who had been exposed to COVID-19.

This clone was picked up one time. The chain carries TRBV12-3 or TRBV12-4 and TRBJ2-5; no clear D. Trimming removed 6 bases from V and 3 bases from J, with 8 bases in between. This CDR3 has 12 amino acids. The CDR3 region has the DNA TGTGCCAGCAGCTTCAGTAAAGAGACCCAGTACTTC. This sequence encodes CASSFSKETQYF.

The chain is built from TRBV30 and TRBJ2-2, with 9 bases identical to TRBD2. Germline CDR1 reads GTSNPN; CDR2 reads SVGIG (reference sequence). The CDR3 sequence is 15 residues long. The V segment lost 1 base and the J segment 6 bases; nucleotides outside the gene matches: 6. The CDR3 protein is CAWSGGGGAPGELFF. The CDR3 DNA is TGTGCCTGGAGTGGTGGCGGGGGGGCCCCCGGGGAGCTGTTTTTT.

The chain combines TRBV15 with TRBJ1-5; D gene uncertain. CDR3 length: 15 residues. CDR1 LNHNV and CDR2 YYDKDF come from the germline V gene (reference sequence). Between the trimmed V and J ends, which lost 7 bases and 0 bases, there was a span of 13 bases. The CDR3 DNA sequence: TGTGCCACCAAATTAGGAGCTTATAGCAATCAGCCCCAGCATTTT. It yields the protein CATKLGAYSNQPQHF.